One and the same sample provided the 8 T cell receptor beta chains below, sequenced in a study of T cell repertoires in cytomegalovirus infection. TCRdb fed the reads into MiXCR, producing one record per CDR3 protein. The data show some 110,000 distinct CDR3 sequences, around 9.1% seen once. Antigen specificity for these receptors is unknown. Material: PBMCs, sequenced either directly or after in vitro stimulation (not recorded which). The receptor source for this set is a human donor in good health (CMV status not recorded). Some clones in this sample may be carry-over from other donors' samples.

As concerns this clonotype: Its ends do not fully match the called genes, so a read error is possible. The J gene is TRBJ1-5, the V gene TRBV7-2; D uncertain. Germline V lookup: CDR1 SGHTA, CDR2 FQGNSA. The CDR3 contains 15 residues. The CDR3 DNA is TGTGCCAGCAGTTCGGCAGTGAATAGCATTCAGCCCCAGCATTTT. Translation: CASSSAVNSIQPQHF. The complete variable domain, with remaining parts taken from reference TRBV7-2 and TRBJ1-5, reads GAGVSQSPSNKVTEKGKDVELRCDPISGHTALYWYRQSLGQGLEFLIYFQGNSAPDKSGLPSDRFSAERTGGSVSTLTIQRTQQEDSAVYLCASSSAVNSIQPQHFGDGTRLSIL.

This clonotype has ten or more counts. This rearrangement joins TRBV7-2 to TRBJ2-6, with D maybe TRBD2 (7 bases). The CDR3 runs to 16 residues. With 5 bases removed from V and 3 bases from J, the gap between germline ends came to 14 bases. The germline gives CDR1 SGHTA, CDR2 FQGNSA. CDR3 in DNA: TGTGCCAGCAGCCCTTGGGGGGGCCATGGGGCCAACGTCCTGACTTTC. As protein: CASSPWGGHGANVLTF.

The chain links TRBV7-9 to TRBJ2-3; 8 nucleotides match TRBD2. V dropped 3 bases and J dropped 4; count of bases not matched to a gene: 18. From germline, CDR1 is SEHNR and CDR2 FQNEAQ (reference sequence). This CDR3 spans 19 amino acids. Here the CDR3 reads CASSLGRARAGVSADTQYF. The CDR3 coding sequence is TGTGCCAGCAGCTTGGGAAGGGCACGAGCGGGAGTTTCGGCAGATACGCAGTATTTT.

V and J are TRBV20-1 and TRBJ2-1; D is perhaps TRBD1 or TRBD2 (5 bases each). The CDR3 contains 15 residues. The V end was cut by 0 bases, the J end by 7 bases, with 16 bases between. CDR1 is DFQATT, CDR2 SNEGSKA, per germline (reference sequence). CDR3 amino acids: CSARERRGYSNEQFF. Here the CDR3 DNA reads TGCAGTGCTAGAGAGAGACGGGGCTACTCTAATGAGCAGTTCTTC.

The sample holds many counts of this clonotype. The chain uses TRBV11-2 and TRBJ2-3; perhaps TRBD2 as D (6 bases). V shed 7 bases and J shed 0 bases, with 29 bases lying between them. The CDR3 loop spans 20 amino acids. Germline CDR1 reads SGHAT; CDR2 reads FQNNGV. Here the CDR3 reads CASTPISRPSRRDSTDTQYF. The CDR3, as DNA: TGTGCCAGCACCCCAATCTCGCGTCCTTCCCGGCGGGATAGCACAGATACGCAGTATTTT.

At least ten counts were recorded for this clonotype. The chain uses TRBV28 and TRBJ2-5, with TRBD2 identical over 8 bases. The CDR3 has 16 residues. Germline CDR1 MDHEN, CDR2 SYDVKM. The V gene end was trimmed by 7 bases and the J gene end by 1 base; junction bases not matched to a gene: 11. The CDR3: CASNLPGGPPQETQYF. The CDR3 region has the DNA TGTGCCAGCAACCTCCCGGGGGGGCCTCCCCAAGAGACCCAGTACTTC.

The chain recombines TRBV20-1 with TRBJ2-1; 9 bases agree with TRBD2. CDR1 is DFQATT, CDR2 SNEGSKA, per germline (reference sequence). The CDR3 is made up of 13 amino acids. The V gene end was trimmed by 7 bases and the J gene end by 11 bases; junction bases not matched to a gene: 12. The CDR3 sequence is CSDGKGLAGKQFF. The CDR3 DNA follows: TGCAGTGATGGGAAGGGACTAGCAGGGAAGCAGTTCTTC.

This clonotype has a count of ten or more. The CDR3 here is CASSLRTGGTSGRSYEQYF. The DNA for the CDR3 is TGTGCCAGCAGCTTACGGACAGGGGGGACTAGCGGGAGGTCCTACGAGCAGTACTTC. The chain carries TRBV7-2 and TRBJ2-7; 15 nucleotides line up with TRBD2. CDR3 length: 19 amino acids. From germline, CDR1 is SGHTA and CDR2 FQGNSA. Trimming cost V 2 bases and J 1 base; bases outside gene matches: 9.